The rows below give T cell receptor beta chains drawn from one sample of a study of blood T cell repertoires in COVID-19. The assay was immunoSEQ multiplex PCR, and TCRdb's table has in-frame clones only and misses some. The sample yields around 180,000 clones, more than 70% seen once. The material sequenced was peripheral blood. These receptors originate from a man aged 35 to 55 with active or convalescent COVID-19. Both conserved end residues are part of each CDR3. The D gene is left open where the match is weak. Rows may omit the clone size; those that give it use once, few, many or a size class.

v_gene,d_gene,abundance,j_gene,CDR3nt,CDR3aa
TRBV7-9,TRBD2,-,TRBJ2-7,TGTGCCAGCAGCCCCGAAGGTGGCGGGAGTACCTACGAGCAGTACTTC,CASSPEGGGSTYEQYF
TRBV11-2,-,-,TRBJ2-7,TGTGCCAGCAGCTTAGACCAAACCGGGATTTACGAGCAGTACTTC,CASSLDQTGIYEQYF
TRBV2,-,-,TRBJ2-3,TGTGCCAGCATCAGGCGGGGCACAGATACGCAGTATTTT,CASIRRGTDTQYF
TRBV5-1,TRBD1,-,TRBJ2-1,TGCGCCAGCAGCTTGCCTCGGACAGGGGATAATGAGCAGTTCTTC,CASSLPRTGDNEQFF
TRBV5-1,-,-,TRBJ2-3,TGCGCCAGCAGCTTATCGGGGAACACAGATACGCAGTATTTT,CASSLSGNTDTQYF
TRBV13,TRBD1,-,TRBJ1-6,TGTGCCAGCAGCCTTAGAGACAGGGGGACTTCCTATAATTCACCCCTCCACTTT,CASSLRDRGTSYNSPLHF
TRBV3-1/TRBV3-2,-,once,TRBJ1-1,TGTGCCAGCAGCGGGCCAGGGCAGGGCATGAACACTGAAGCTTTCTTT,CASSGPGQGMNTEAFF
TRBV6-5,TRBD1,-,TRBJ2-7,TGTGCCAGCAGTAAATGGACAGGGGGTGGCGAGCAGTACTTC,CASSKWTGGGEQYF
TRBV29-1,-,-,TRBJ2-5,TGCAGCGTTGACCTGAGTGGGAGAGCAGAGACCCAGTACTTC,CSVDLSGRAETQYF
TRBV2,TRBD1,-,TRBJ1-4,TGTGCCAGCACTCCAAGGCGGACAGGGTCGAGTGAAAAACTGTTTTTT,CASTPRRTGSSEKLFF
TRBV5-4,TRBD1,-,TRBJ1-1,TGTGCCAGCAGCTTGGAGCGAGGACAGGGAAATGAAGCTTTCTTT,CASSLERGQGNEAFF
TRBV15,-,-,TRBJ1-1,TGTGCCACCAGGGCCCTAGGGGCCACTGAAGCTTTCTTT,CATRALGATEAFF
TRBV2,TRBD2,-,TRBJ2-3,TGTGCCAGCAGCGAATTAGCGGGGGAGAGCACAGATACGCAGTATTTT,CASSELAGESTDTQYF
TRBV29-1,TRBD1,-,TRBJ1-5,TGCAGCGTTGCGGGACAGCTCAATCAGCCCCAGCATTTT,CSVAGQLNQPQHF
TRBV10-3,TRBD1,once,TRBJ1-1,TGTGCCATCAGTGAGGGACAGGCTTTGGGGACTGAAGCTTTCTTT,CAISEGQALGTEAFF
TRBV4-2,TRBD1,once,TRBJ1-5,TGTGCCAGCAGCCCGACAGGGGATAGCAATCAGCCCCAGCATTTT,CASSPTGDSNQPQHF
TRBV6-1,-,-,TRBJ2-2,TGTGCCAGCAGTGTTACTGACAGTCCGAACACCGGGGAGCTGTTTTTT,CASSVTDSPNTGELFF
TRBV3-1/TRBV3-2,TRBD1,-,TRBJ2-4,TGTGCCAGCAGCGACACTCGGGTCCAGGGGGAGGCCAAAAACATTCAGTACTTC,CASSDTRVQGEAKNIQYF